Below, 19 T cell receptor beta chains from the same sample are listed, as sequenced in a study of graft-versus-host responses after intestinal transplantation. Which antigens these TCRs recognize remains unknown. The data were produced by immunoSEQ multiplex PCR, yet TCRdb's version contains in-frame clones alone and is incomplete. This sample carries 85,000 to 100,000 clones, 85% to 95% of them seen once, and the ten largest clones take roughly 2%. Sequenced here: unstimulated CD8+ T cells sorted from spleen or lymph node cells, sampled before intestinal transplant. All receptors come from a human donor who received an intestinal transplant.

V and J are TRBV25-1 and TRBJ2-1; D is ambiguous. The CDR3 is 13 residues long. Trimming stripped 7 bases from V and 0 bases from J, with 7 bases between. Per the germline V gene, CDR1 is MGHDK and CDR2 is SYGVNS. CDR3 sequence (DNA): TGTGCCAGCACCCTAAGCTCCTACAATGAGCAGTTCTTC. This translates into CASTLSSYNEQFF.

J is TRBJ2-1 and V is TRBV27, with D hard to call. V was pared by 4 bases and J by 2 bases, with 15 bases between. The CDR3 spans 16 residues. Germline CDR1 MNHEY, CDR2 SMNVEV (reference sequence). CDR3 sequence reads: CASSSPKARAYNEQFF. The CDR3 region has the DNA TGTGCCAGCAGTTCCCCGAAAGCACGAGCCTACAATGAGCAGTTCTTC.

CDR3 in amino acids: CASSLTGDQPQHF. The CDR3 region has the DNA TGTGCCAGCAGTCTGACAGGGGATCAGCCCCAGCATTTT. This chain joins TRBV27 and TRBJ1-5, with 8 bases identical to TRBD1. The length of the CDR3 is 13 residues. The trim removed 5 bases at V and 5 bases at J, leaving 2 bases unmatched. Looked up from germline, CDR1 is MNHEY and CDR2 is SMNVEV (reference sequence).

The chain combines TRBV18 with TRBJ2-5; perhaps TRBD1 as D (6 bases). Trimming pared 5 bases from V and 2 bases from J, leaving 18 bases between. The CDR3 sequence is 16 residues long. Germline CDR1 and CDR2: KGHSH and LQKENI. The CDR3 DNA is TGTGCCAGCTCAGGCGGCGCAGGGGCCCTACAAGAGACCCAGTACTTC. This sequence encodes CASSGGAGALQETQYF.

The chain couples TRBV7-9 to TRBJ1-5, with TRBD1 as a possible D gene (6 bases). Germline values: CDR1 SEHNR, CDR2 FQNEAQ (reference sequence). The ends were cut back, 4 bases at V and 6 bases at J, with 13 bases in the middle. This CDR3 has 14 residues. The CDR3 is CASSSSGGGQPQHF. The CDR3 DNA follows: TGTGCCAGCAGCTCTTCGGGAGGGGGTCAGCCCCAGCATTTT.

Notes on this clone: One junction end disagrees with the germline gene, perhaps due to a read error. This chain joins TRBV7-2 and TRBJ2-7; D might be TRBD2 (6 bases). Germline CDR1 SGHTA, CDR2 FQGNSA. This CDR3 is 12 amino acids long. The chain's CDR3 is CASSLAGTAWDF. In DNA, the CDR3 is TGTGCCAGCAGCTTAGCGGGGACTGCGTGGGACTTC.

The rearrangement joins TRBV18 to TRBJ2-5, with 11 nucleotides matching TRBD1. V shed 4 bases and J 5 bases; nucleotides not matched to a gene: 9. Germline V gives CDR1 KGHSH, CDR2 LQKENI. This CDR3 contains 16 residues. DNA of the CDR3: TGTGCCAGCTCACGGGACAGGGGGAACCTTTGGGAGACCCAGTACTTC. Encoded protein: CASSRDRGNLWETQYF.

V gene TRBV6-1 combines with J gene TRBJ1-4; tentatively, D is TRBD1 (5 bases). Looked up from germline, CDR1 is MNHNS and CDR2 is SASEGT. V was clipped by 6 bases and J by 0 bases, with 11 bases between them. This CDR3 has 15 amino acids. The CDR3 here is CASRHQGATNEKLFF. CDR3 nucleotide sequence: TGTGCCAGCAGACACCAGGGTGCAACTAATGAAAAACTGTTTTTT.

J is TRBJ1-2 and V is TRBV27; maybe TRBD1 (6 bases). The germline V gene has CDR1 MNHEY and CDR2 SMNVEV (reference sequence). This CDR3 comprises 11 residues. Trimming stripped 7 bases from V and 10 bases from J, with 13 bases between. In nucleotides, the CDR3 is TGTGCCAGCATTGGCAGGGGTCTCTACACCTTC. Its protein is CASIGRGLYTF.

V usage is TRBV27 and J usage is TRBJ1-2; no reliable D call. Germline CDR1 is MNHEY and CDR2 is SMNVEV (reference sequence). The CDR3 consists of 17 residues. V lost 3 bases to trimming and J lost 4 bases, with 21 bases between them. CDR3 loop: CASSFDVYSHRSYGYTF. CDR3 DNA sequence: TGTGCCAGCAGTTTCGACGTCTACAGTCACCGATCCTATGGCTACACCTTC.

The V and J genes are TRBV7-9 and TRBJ1-1, with D possibly being TRBD1 (5 bases). The germline CDR1 and CDR2 sequences are SEHNR and FQNEAQ (reference sequence). V was cut by 0 bases and J by 0 bases, with 14 bases left in between. The CDR3 has 17 residues. CDR3 protein: CASSLAPGREMNTEAFF. CDR3 bases: TGTGCCAGCAGCTTAGCGCCAGGGAGGGAAATGAACACTGAAGCTTTCTTT.

The CDR3 coding sequence is TGTGCCAGCAGTTCTCTCACCGGGGAGCTGTTTTTT. It is translated as CASSSLTGELFF. The gene calls are TRBV27 and TRBJ2-2; D is uncertain. V was shortened by 4 bases and J by 4 bases, with 4 bases between the two germline ends. Germline CDR1 and CDR2: MNHEY and SMNVEV (reference sequence). CDR3 length: 12 residues.

The chain employs TRBV9 and TRBJ2-2; D is unresolved. CDR3 length: 13 residues. Trimming stripped 4 bases from V and 0 bases from J, with 4 bases between. Germline V gene sequence: CDR1 SGDLS, CDR2 YYNGEE. CDR3 amino acids: CASSPTNTGELFF. The CDR3 coding sequence is TGTGCCAGCAGCCCTACGAACACCGGGGAGCTGTTTTTT.

J is TRBJ1-4 and V is TRBV7-9, with unresolved D. Germline values: CDR1 SEHNR, CDR2 FQNEAQ (reference sequence). V lost 8 bases and J 3 bases, leaving 10 bases between the germline ends. The CDR3 sequence is 13 residues long. DNA for the CDR3: TGTGCCAGCGAGGGAATCGCTAATGAAAAACTGTTTTTT. Translated: CASEGIANEKLFF.

CDR3 in DNA: TGTGCCAGCAGCTTAGTGGCGGGGAATTTTTACGAGCAGTACTTC. The encoded protein is CASSLVAGNFYEQYF. The rearrangement links TRBV7-2 to TRBJ2-7; D perhaps matches TRBD2 (6 bases). The germline V gene has CDR1 SGHTA and CDR2 FQGNSA. The CDR3 extends over 15 amino acids. Trimming left V 1 base short and J 4 bases short, with 14 bases between. Together with reference TRBV7-2 and TRBJ2-7, the CDR3 gives the full variable domain: GAGVSQSPSNKVTEKGKDVELRCDPISGHTALYWYRQSLGQGLEFLIYFQGNSAPDKSGLPSDRFSAERTGGSVSTLTIQRTQQEDSAVYLCASSLVAGNFYEQYFGPGTRLTVT.

The rearrangement uses TRBV5-6 and TRBJ2-7; tentatively, D is TRBD1 (6 bases). The V and J ends lost 2 bases and 5 bases respectively, with 17 bases between them. Looked up from germline, CDR1 is SGHDT and CDR2 is YYEEEE. The CDR3 length is 15 residues. The CDR3, as DNA: TGTGCCAGCAGCTTCTGGGGGCCCGTCGGGAACGAGCAGTACTTC. Translation: CASSFWGPVGNEQYF.

The V gene is TRBV29-1, the J gene TRBJ1-1; TRBD1 matches at 7 bases. This CDR3 spans 16 amino acids. Trimming cost V 0 bases and J 0 bases; bases outside gene matches: 7. Germline V gene sequence: CDR1 SQVTM, CDR2 ANQGSEA. Here the CDR3 reads CSVEDPTGTMNTEAFF. The CDR3 DNA reads as TGCAGCGTTGAAGACCCGACAGGGACCATGAACACTGAAGCTTTCTTT.

V usage is TRBV6-1 and J usage is TRBJ2-5, with a possible D match to TRBD1 (5 bases). Germline loops: CDR1 MNHNS, CDR2 SASEGT. V was cut by 0 bases and J by 2 bases, with 13 bases left in between. This CDR3 spans 16 amino acids. CDR3 in amino acids: CASSEARPRQQETQYF. The CDR3 DNA reads as TGTGCCAGCAGTGAAGCGCGTCCAAGACAGCAAGAGACCCAGTACTTC.

This clone appeared a single time. The chain uses TRBV9 and TRBJ1-1, with TRBD1 matching over 9 bases. V was pared by 3 bases and J by 6 bases, with 6 bases of the junction left unmatched. CDR1 SGDLS and CDR2 YYNGEE come from the germline V gene. The CDR3 spans 14 residues. The CDR3 nucleotides are TGTGCCAGCAGCGCACAGGGGGCAGCCGCTGAAGCTTTCTTT. Amino acid sequence: CASSAQGAAAEAFF.